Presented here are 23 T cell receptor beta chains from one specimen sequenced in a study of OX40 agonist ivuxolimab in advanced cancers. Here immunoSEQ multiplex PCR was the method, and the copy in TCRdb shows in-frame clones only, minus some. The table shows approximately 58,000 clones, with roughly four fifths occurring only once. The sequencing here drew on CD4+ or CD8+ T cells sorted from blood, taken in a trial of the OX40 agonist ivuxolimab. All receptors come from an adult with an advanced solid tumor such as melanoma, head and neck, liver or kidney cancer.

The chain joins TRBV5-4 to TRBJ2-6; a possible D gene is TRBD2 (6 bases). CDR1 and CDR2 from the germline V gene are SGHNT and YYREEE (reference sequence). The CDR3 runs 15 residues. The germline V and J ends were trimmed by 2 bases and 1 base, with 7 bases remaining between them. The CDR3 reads CASSLSGSGANVLTF. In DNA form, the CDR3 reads TGTGCCAGCAGCTTAAGCGGGTCTGGGGCCAACGTCCTGACTTTC.

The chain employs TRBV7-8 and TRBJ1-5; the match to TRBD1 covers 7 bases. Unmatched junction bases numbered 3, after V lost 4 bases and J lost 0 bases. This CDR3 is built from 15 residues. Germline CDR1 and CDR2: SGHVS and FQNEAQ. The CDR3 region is CASSSGQDSNQPQHF. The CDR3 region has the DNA TGTGCCAGCAGCTCCGGACAGGATAGCAATCAGCCCCAGCATTTT. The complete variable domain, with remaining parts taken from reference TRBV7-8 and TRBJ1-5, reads GAGVSQSPRYKVAKRGQDVALRCDPISGHVSLFWYQQALGQGPEFLTYFQNEAQLDKSGLPSDRFFAERPEGSVSTLKIQRTQQEDSAVYLCASSSGQDSNQPQHFGDGTRLSIL.

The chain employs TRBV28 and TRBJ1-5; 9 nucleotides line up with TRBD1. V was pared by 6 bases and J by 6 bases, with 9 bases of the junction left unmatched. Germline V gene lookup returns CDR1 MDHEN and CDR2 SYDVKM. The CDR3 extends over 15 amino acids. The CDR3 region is CASRDAQGAAQPQHF. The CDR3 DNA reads TGTGCCAGCAGGGACGCACAGGGGGCGGCTCAGCCCCAGCATTTT.

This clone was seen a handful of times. The CDR3 here is CASWSGRYGYTF. As DNA, the CDR3 is TGTGCAAGCTGGAGTGGGCGGTATGGCTACACCTTC. The chain is built from TRBV12-2 and TRBJ1-2. TRBV12-2 is marked as a pseudogene. The CDR3 totals 12 residues.

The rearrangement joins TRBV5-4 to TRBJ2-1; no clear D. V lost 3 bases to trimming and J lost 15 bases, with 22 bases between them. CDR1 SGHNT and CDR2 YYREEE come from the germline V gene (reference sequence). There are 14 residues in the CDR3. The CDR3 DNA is TGTGCCAGCAGCTCGTTTTTAGGAGTCTTGCCTCTGTTCTTC. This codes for CASSSFLGVLPLFF.

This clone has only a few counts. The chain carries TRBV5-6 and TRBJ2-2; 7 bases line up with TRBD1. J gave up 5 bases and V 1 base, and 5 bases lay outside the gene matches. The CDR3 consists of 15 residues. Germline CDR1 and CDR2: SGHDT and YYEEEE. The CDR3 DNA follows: TGTGCCAGCAGCTTGAGGGACAGACAGACCGGGGAGCTGTTTTTT. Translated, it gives CASSLRDRQTGELFF.

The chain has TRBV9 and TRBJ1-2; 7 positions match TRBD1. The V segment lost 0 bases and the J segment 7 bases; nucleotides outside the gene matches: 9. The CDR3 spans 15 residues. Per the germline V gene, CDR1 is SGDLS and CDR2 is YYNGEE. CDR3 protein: CASSVAAQGPAGYTF. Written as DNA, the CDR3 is TGTGCCAGCAGCGTAGCGGCACAGGGGCCCGCTGGCTACACCTTC.

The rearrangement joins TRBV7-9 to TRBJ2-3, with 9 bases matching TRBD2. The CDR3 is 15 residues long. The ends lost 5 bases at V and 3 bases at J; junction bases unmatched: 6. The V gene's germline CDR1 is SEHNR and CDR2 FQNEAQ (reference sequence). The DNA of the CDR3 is TGTGCCAGCAGCCCCCGACTAGCGGCAACAGATACGCAGTATTTT. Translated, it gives CASSPRLAATDTQYF.

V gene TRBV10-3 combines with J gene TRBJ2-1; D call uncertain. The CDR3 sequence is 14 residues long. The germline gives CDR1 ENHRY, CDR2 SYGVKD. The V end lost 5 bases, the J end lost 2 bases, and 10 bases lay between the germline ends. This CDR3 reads CAISRQIPYNEQFF. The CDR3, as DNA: TGTGCCATCAGTCGACAAATCCCCTACAATGAGCAGTTCTTC.

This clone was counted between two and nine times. The DNA for the CDR3 is TGTGCCAGCACCCTGCGGGGCGCGGTATACGGCTACACCTTC. This translates into CASTLRGAVYGYTF. This chain links TRBV6-1 with TRBJ1-2, with D perhaps TRBD1 (5 bases). The CDR3 length is 14 residues. Germline assignment: CDR1 MNHNS and CDR2 SASEGT. The ends were cut back, 7 bases at V and 8 bases at J, with 20 bases in the middle.

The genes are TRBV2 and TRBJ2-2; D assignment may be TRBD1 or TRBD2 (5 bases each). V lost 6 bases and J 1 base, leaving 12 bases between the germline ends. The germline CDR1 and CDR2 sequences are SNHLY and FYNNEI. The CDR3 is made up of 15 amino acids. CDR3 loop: CASRRRDGNTGELFF. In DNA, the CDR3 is TGTGCCAGCAGGCGCCGGGACGGGAACACCGGGGAGCTGTTTTTT. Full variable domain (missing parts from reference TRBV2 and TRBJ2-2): EPEVTQTPSHQVTQMGQEVILRCVPISNHLYFYWYRQILGQKVEFLVSFYNNEISEKSEIFDDQFSVERPDGSNFTLKIRSTKLEDSAMYFCASRRRDGNTGELFFGEGSRLTVL.

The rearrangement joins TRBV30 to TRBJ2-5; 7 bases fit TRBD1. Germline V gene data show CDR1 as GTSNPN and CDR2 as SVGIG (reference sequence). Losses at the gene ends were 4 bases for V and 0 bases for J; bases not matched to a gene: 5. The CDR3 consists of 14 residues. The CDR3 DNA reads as TGTGCCTGGACCGGGACAGACAACCAAGAGACCCAGTACTTC. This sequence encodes CAWTGTDNQETQYF.

The CDR3 loop reads CASSYNPDGRAEQYF. In DNA form, the CDR3 reads TGTGCCAGCAGCTACAACCCCGACGGGAGGGCCGAGCAGTACTTC. V usage is TRBV7-9 and J usage is TRBJ2-7, with 8 bases aligning to TRBD2. The trim removed 4 bases at V and 6 bases at J, leaving 11 bases unmatched. Germline loops: CDR1 SEHNR, CDR2 FQNEAQ (reference sequence). The CDR3 consists of 15 residues.

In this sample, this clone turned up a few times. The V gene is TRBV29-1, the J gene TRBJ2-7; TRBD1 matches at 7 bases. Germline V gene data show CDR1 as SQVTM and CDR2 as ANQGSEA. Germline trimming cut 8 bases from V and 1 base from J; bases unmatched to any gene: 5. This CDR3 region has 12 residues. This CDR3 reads CSIKQGSYEQYF. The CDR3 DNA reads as TGCAGCATAAAACAGGGGTCCTACGAGCAGTACTTC.

The CDR3 reads CASSHQQREGDNEQFF. CDR3 DNA: TGTGCCAGCAGCCACCAACAGCGGGAAGGGGACAATGAGCAGTTCTTC. The chain links TRBV6-6 to TRBJ2-1, with TRBD2 matching over 7 bases. The CDR3 consists of 16 residues. Germline CDR1 reads MNHNY; CDR2 reads SVGAGI (reference sequence). The J segment lost 5 bases and the V segment lost 6 bases, leaving 13 bases of the junction unmatched.

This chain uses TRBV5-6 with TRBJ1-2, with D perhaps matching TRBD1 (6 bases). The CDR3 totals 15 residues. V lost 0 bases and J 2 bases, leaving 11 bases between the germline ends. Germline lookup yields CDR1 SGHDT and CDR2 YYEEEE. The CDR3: CASSLAWGANYGYTF. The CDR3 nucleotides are TGTGCCAGCAGCTTGGCCTGGGGGGCGAACTATGGCTACACCTTC.

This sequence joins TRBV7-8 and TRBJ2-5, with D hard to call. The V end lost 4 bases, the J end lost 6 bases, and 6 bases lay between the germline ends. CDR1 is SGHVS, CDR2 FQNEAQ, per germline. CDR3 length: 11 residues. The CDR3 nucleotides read TGTGCCAGCAGCTCCGAGCAGACCCAGTACTTC. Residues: CASSSEQTQYF.

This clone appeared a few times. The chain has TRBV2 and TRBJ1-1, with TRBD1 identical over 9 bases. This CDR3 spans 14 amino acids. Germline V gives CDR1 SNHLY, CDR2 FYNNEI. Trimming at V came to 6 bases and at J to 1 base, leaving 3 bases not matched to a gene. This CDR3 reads CASRGQGKNTEAFF. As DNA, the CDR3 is TGTGCCAGCAGAGGACAGGGGAAGAACACTGAAGCTTTCTTT.

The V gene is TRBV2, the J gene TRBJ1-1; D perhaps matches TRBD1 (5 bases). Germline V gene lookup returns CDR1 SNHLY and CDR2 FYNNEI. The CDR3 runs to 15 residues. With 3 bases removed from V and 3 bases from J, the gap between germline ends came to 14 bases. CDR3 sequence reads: CASSDPRGGDTEAFF. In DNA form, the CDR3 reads TGTGCCAGCAGTGATCCGAGGGGCGGGGACACTGAAGCTTTCTTT.

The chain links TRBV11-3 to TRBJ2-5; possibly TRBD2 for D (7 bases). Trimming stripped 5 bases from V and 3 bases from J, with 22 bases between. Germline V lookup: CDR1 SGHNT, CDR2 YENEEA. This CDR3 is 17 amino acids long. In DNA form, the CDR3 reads TGTGCCAGCAGCCCCGGGGCGGGGGCGCGTAGAGAAGAGACCCAGTACTTC. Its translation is CASSPGAGARREETQYF. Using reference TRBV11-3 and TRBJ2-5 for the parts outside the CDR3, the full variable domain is EAGVVQSPRYKIIEKKQPVAFWCNPISGHNTLYWYLQNLGQGPELLIRYENEEAVDDSQLPKDRFSAERLKGVDSTLKIQPAELGDSAVYLCASSPGAGARREETQYFGPGTRLLVL.

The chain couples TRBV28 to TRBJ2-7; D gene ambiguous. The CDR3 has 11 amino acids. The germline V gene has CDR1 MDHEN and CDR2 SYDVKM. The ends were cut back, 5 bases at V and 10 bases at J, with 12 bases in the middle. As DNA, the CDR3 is TGTGCCAGCAGTACTCCCCCCAGTCAGTACTTC. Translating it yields CASSTPPSQYF.

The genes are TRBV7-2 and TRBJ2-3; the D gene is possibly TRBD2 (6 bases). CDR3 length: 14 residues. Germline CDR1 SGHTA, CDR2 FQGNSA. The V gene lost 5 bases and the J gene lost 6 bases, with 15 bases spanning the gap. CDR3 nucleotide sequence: TGTGCCAGCAGCCTCCAAGGACTAACGGATACGCAGTATTTT. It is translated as CASSLQGLTDTQYF.

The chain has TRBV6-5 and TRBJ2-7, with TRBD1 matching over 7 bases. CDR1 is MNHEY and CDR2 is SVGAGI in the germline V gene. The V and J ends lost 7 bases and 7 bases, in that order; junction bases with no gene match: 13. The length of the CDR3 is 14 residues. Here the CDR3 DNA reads TGTGCCAGCACCGTCTCCACAGGGGTCGGTGAGCAGTACTTC. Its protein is CASTVSTGVGEQYF.